Listed below are T cell receptor beta chains from one sample, sequenced in a study of regulatory T cells in long-lasting Graves disease. TCRdb re-analysed the multiplex PCR reads in MiXCR, keeping a single row per CDR3 protein. Of 360,000 or so distinct CDR3 sequences detected, about 12% appear once; the ten largest clones hold approximately 17%. These same records also appear under a second study, on T cells in Graves' hyperthyroidism and ophthalmopathy.

Sequenced material: peripheral blood mononuclear cells (PBMCs), taken at new diagnosis, from a patient treated with antithyroid drugs. The receptor source for this set is a woman aged 18-29 years with Graves disease. CDR3s include the opening cysteine and the closing phenylalanine or tryptophan. D genes are given only for firm matches. Clone size, where shown, is once, few, many, or a class for clones that have expanded.

CDR3aa: CASSPSADEQFF
CDR3nt: TGTGCCAGCAGCCCGTCCGCCGATGAGCAGTTCTTC
abundance: .
j_gene: TRBJ2-1
d_gene: .
v_gene: TRBV6-2/TRBV6-3

CDR3aa: CSAQGGEMMNTEAFF
CDR3nt: TGCAGTGCGCAGGGTGGGGAGATGATGAACACTGAAGCTTTCTTT
abundance: many
j_gene: TRBJ1-1
d_gene: .
v_gene: TRBV20-1

CDR3aa: CASSLSSGGLAKNIQYF
CDR3nt: TGCGCCAGCAGCTTGTCTAGCGGGGGACTAGCCAAAAACATCCAGTACTTC
abundance: many
j_gene: TRBJ2-4
d_gene: TRBD2
v_gene: TRBV5-1

CDR3aa: CAWSRFPDLYQNTEAFF
CDR3nt: TGTGCCTGGAGTCGATTCCCGGACCTCTACCAGAACACTGAAGCTTTCTTT
abundance: many
j_gene: TRBJ1-1
d_gene: .
v_gene: TRBV30

CDR3aa: CSALKTSGGIHSYNEQFF
CDR3nt: TGCAGTGCCCTAAAGACTAGCGGGGGGATCCATTCCTACAATGAGCAGTTCTTC
abundance: many
j_gene: TRBJ2-1
d_gene: TRBD2
v_gene: TRBV20-1

CDR3aa: CASRPDRVGGYTF
CDR3nt: TGTGCCAGCAGACCGGACAGGGTCGGAGGCTACACCTTC
abundance: .
j_gene: TRBJ1-2
d_gene: TRBD1
v_gene: TRBV6-2/TRBV6-3

CDR3aa: CASSFRQTQYF
CDR3nt: TGTGCCAGCAGTTTTCGACAGACCCAGTACTTC
abundance: many
j_gene: TRBJ2-5
d_gene: .
v_gene: TRBV12-3/TRBV12-4

CDR3aa: CSASGRGSAGELFF
CDR3nt: TGCAGTGCTAGTGGGAGGGGATCGGCCGGGGAGCTGTTTTTT
abundance: many
j_gene: TRBJ2-2
d_gene: TRBD2
v_gene: TRBV20-1

CDR3aa: CASSLDRVNQPQHF
CDR3nt: TGTGCCAGCAGCTTAGACAGGGTTAATCAGCCCCAGCATTTT
abundance: many
j_gene: TRBJ1-5
d_gene: .
v_gene: TRBV7-9

CDR3aa: CASAGHASGEQYF
CDR3nt: TGTGCCAGCGCGGGGCACGCCTCGGGCGAGCAGTACTTC
abundance: many
j_gene: TRBJ2-7
d_gene: .
v_gene: TRBV6-1

CDR3aa: CASRDIGSYNEQFF
CDR3nt: TGTGCCAGCAGGGACATTGGGTCCTACAATGAGCAGTTCTTC
abundance: few
j_gene: TRBJ2-1
d_gene: .
v_gene: TRBV2

CDR3aa: CAGSAGGSPNWRRETQYF
CDR3nt: TGTGCCGGCTCAGCGGGAGGGTCCCCGAACTGGCGGAGGGAGACCCAGTACTTC
abundance: many
j_gene: TRBJ2-5
d_gene: TRBD2
v_gene: TRBV28

CDR3aa: CSAKQVDMNTEAFF
CDR3nt: TGCAGTGCTAAACAGGTGGACATGAACACTGAAGCTTTCTTT
abundance: few
j_gene: TRBJ1-1
d_gene: .
v_gene: TRBV20-1

CDR3aa: CASSLSHRDQPQHF
CDR3nt: TGTGCCAGCAGCTTAAGCCATAGGGATCAGCCCCAGCATTTT
abundance: many
j_gene: TRBJ1-5
d_gene: .
v_gene: TRBV7-2

CDR3aa: CSASKGGDSGYGYTF
CDR3nt: TGCAGTGCTAGCAAGGGGGGGGATTCAGGCTATGGCTACACCTTC
abundance: many
j_gene: TRBJ1-2
d_gene: .
v_gene: TRBV20-1

CDR3aa: CASSELGDGAYNEQFF
CDR3nt: TGTGCCAGCAGTGAATTGGGGGACGGAGCATACAATGAGCAGTTCTTC
abundance: .
j_gene: TRBJ2-1
d_gene: .
v_gene: TRBV25-1

CDR3aa: CSVRTSGVYEQYF
CDR3nt: TGCAGTGTCCGGACTAGCGGGGTCTACGAGCAGTACTTC
abundance: many
j_gene: TRBJ2-7
d_gene: TRBD2
v_gene: TRBV20-1

CDR3aa: CASSPHGGDTRCTF
CDR3nt: TGTGCCAGCAGCCCCCATGGGGGGGACACCCGGTGCACCTTC
abundance: many
j_gene: TRBJ1-2
d_gene: .
v_gene: TRBV12-3/TRBV12-4

CDR3aa: CASSLSYGVRETQYF
CDR3nt: TGTGCCAGCAGCTTATCATACGGGGTCCGGGAGACCCAGTACTTC
abundance: few
j_gene: TRBJ2-5
d_gene: .
v_gene: TRBV7-8

CDR3aa: CASSYDDRGPLHF
CDR3nt: TGTGCCAGCAGTTATGATGACAGGGGACCCCTCCACTTT
abundance: .
j_gene: TRBJ1-6
d_gene: TRBD1
v_gene: TRBV6-5

CDR3aa: CASRGLAEGGETQYF
CDR3nt: TGTGCCAGCAGAGGACTAGCGGAGGGGGGGGAGACCCAGTACTTC
abundance: many
j_gene: TRBJ2-5
d_gene: TRBD2
v_gene: TRBV5-6

CDR3aa: CASSQDPSYGYTF
CDR3nt: TGCGCCAGCAGCCAAGATCCGTCTTATGGCTACACCTTC
abundance: few
j_gene: TRBJ1-2
d_gene: .
v_gene: TRBV4-1

CDR3aa: CSAFRPGLLQETQYF
CDR3nt: TGCAGTGCTTTCAGGCCGGGACTTCTCCAAGAGACCCAGTACTTC
abundance: .
j_gene: TRBJ2-5
d_gene: .
v_gene: TRBV20-1

CDR3aa: CASRPGEDGYTF
CDR3nt: TGCGCCAGCCGACCGGGAGAAGATGGCTACACCTTC
abundance: .
j_gene: TRBJ1-2
d_gene: .
v_gene: TRBV5-1

CDR3aa: CASSPRLTGLAGGNEQFF
CDR3nt: TGTGCCAGCAGCCCCCGATTAACGGGACTAGCGGGGGGGAATGAGCAGTTCTTC
abundance: many
j_gene: TRBJ2-1
d_gene: TRBD2
v_gene: TRBV11-2

CDR3aa: CASSLIGANEQFF
CDR3nt: TGTGCCAGCAGTTTAATAGGGGCCAATGAGCAGTTCTTC
abundance: many
j_gene: TRBJ2-1
d_gene: .
v_gene: TRBV28

CDR3aa: CASSFLLAGGQTDTQYF
CDR3nt: TGTGCCAGCAGCTTCTTACTAGCGGGGGGGCAGACAGATACGCAGTATTTT
abundance: .
j_gene: TRBJ2-3
d_gene: TRBD2
v_gene: TRBV7-9

CDR3aa: CASSFAGEAFF
CDR3nt: TGTGCCAGCAGTTTTGCGGGAGAAGCTTTCTTT
abundance: .
j_gene: TRBJ1-1
d_gene: .
v_gene: TRBV12-3/TRBV12-4